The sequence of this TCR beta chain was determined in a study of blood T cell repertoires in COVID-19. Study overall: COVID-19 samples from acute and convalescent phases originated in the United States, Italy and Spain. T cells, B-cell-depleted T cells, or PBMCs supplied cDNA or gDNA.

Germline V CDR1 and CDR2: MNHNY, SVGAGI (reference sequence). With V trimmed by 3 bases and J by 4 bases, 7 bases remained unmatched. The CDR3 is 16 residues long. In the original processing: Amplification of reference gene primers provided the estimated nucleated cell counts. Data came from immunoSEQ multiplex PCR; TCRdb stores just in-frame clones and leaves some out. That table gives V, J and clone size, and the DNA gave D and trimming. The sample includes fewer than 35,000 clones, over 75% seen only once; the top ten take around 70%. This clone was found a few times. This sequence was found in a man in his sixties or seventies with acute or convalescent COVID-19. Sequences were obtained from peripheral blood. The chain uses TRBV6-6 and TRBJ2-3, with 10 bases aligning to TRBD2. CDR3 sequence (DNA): TGTGCCAGCAGTTATCAGCAGCTAGCGGGGGCAGATACGCAGTATTTT. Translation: CASSYQQLAGADTQYF.